This T cell receptor (beta chain) comes out of a study of PD-L1 blockade in urothelial cancer. Study information: In about 2014, patients got going on atezolizumab, taking 1,200 mg intravenously every 3 weeks.

V lost 4 bases and J lost 7; bases outside the gene matches: 10. The V gene's germline CDR1 is SGDLS and CDR2 YYNGEE. CDR3 length: 15 amino acids. Measured with immunoSEQ multiplex PCR; TCRdb has only the in-frame clones, and not every one. The table lists approximately 110,000 clones, under 85% of them singletons, with 2% to 2.5% in the top ten. The genes are TRBV9 and TRBJ2-1; the match to TRBD2 covers 8 bases. This specimen consisted of PBMCs, obtained around atezolizumab (anti-PD-L1) treatment. This clonotype was obtained from a man over 45 with urothelial cancer. The CDR3 is CASSPRGSGVNEQFF. CDR3 sequence (DNA): TGTGCCAGCAGCCCCCGGGGTAGCGGGGTGAATGAGCAGTTCTTC. Variable domain in full (rest from reference TRBV9 and TRBJ2-1): DSGVTQTPKHLITATGQRVTLRCSPRSGDLSVYWYQQSLDQGLQFLIQYYNGEERAKGNILERFSAQQFPDLHSELNLSSLELGDSALYFCASSPRGSGVNEQFFGPGTRLTVL.